The table lists the clone carrying this T cell receptor (beta chain) with a few counts. This entry belongs to a study of blood T cell repertoires in COVID-19. At the level of the study: The cDNA or gDNA used as material had been derived from T cells, B-cell-depleted T cells, or PBMCs.

Per the original methods: How many nucleated cells were present was estimated from reference gene primer amplification. Sequenced by immunoSEQ multiplex PCR; TCRdb stores in-frame clones only, minus some. V, J and clone size derive from that table, while D and trimming were established from the DNA sequence. Counted here are 15,000 to 20,000 clones, 85% to 90% occurring once; the ten biggest clones make up around 16%. Trimming at V came to 0 bases and at J to 5 bases, leaving 4 bases not matched to a gene. Germline values: CDR1 MNHEY, CDR2 SVGAGI. CDR3 length: 15 amino acids. The receptor's source is a man aged 65-85 years with acute or convalescent COVID-19. The chain is built from TRBV6-5 and TRBJ1-5; 7 nucleotides align to TRBD1. The sequencing sample was made of peripheral blood. CDR3 coding DNA: TGTGCCAGCAGTTACTCGTACAGGGGAGATCAGCCCCAGCATTTT. It is translated as CASSYSYRGDQPQHF.